This is a list of T cell receptor beta chains from one sample in a study of cytomegalovirus exposure and HLA in healthy donors. The method was immunoSEQ multiplex PCR; TCRdb's version includes in-frame clones alone and lacks a portion of them. Counted here are 95,000 to 150,000 clones, around nine tenths occurring once; the ten biggest clones make up more than 5%. The sequencing sample was made of PBMCs. Receptors originate from a woman younger than 35 in good health and CMV-seropositive. CDR3s include the opening cysteine and the closing phenylalanine or tryptophan. The D gene is left open where the match is weak. A row's size may be missing; if present it is once, few, many or a size class.

J gene,V gene,clone size,D gene,CDR3 DNA,CDR3 protein
TRBJ2-7,TRBV7-2,.,.,TGTGCCAGCAGCTTAGGGGCAGGAAAGCAGTACTTC,CASSLGAGKQYF
TRBJ1-1,TRBV19,.,TRBD1,TGTGCCAGTAGAGCAGGGGGCGCGATAGAAACTTTCTTT,CASRAGGAIETFF
TRBJ2-1,TRBV5-6,.,.,TGTGCCAGCTGTTCACAGGGCCAGATGGATGAGCAGTTCTTC,CASCSQGQMDEQFF
TRBJ2-5,TRBV7-2,.,.,TGTGCCAGCAGCTTCATAGACAGACAAGAGACCCAGTACTTC,CASSFIDRQETQYF
TRBJ1-2,TRBV18,.,.,TGTGCCAGCTCCCCTAACTTGGGCGACAATGGCTACACCTTC,CASSPNLGDNGYTF
TRBJ1-2,TRBV5-1,.,.,TGCGCCAGCAGCTTGGCCGGGGTAGGAGACTATGGCTACACCTTC,CASSLAGVGDYGYTF
TRBJ2-3,TRBV7-9,.,TRBD2,TGTGCCAGCAGCCCCGGGACTAGCGGGGGGCCGTCTCAAACGGAGTATTTT,CASSPGTSGGPSQTEYF
TRBJ2-7,TRBV19,.,TRBD1,TGTGCCAGTAGTGCCCGACAGGGGACTTACGAGCAGTACTTC,CASSARQGTYEQYF
TRBJ2-3,TRBV10-1,once,TRBD1,TGCGCCAGCAGTTCGACAGGGATGGGCGATACGCAGTATTTT,CASSSTGMGDTQYF
TRBJ2-2,TRBV7-9,.,TRBD1,TGTGCCAGCAGCCAGGACAGGATCAACACCGGGGAGCTGTTTTTT,CASSQDRINTGELFF
TRBJ2-7,TRBV7-2,.,.,TGTGCCAGCAGCAGGCCGGGACTCCACTCCTACGAGCAGTACTTC,CASSRPGLHSYEQYF
TRBJ1-1,TRBV23-1,.,TRBD1,TGCGCCAGCAGTCAAATCCCAGGGGGACAGGGAGTATTAGGGGCTTTCTTT,CASSQIPGGQGVLGAFF
TRBJ2-3,TRBV15,.,.,TGTGCCACCAGCAGAGATTTAAAGGGGGGGACAGATACGCAGTATTTT,CATSRDLKGGTDTQYF
TRBJ1-1,TRBV11-2,once,TRBD1,TGTGCCAGCAGCTCAGGGGGCACTGAAGCTTTCTTT,CASSSGGTEAFF
TRBJ1-4,TRBV27,.,.,TGTGCCAGCAGTTTACTGGGGGGAAAACTGTTTTTT,CASSLLGGKLFF
TRBJ1-4,TRBV6-5,.,TRBD1,TGTGCCAGCAGTTATAACAGGGGGCCTGATAATGAAAAACTGTTTTTT,CASSYNRGPDNEKLFF
TRBJ1-1,TRBV5-1,.,.,TGCGCCAGCAGCCCTGGGGGGGGATGGAACACTGAAGCTTTCTTT,CASSPGGGWNTEAFF
TRBJ1-1,TRBV5-1,.,.,TGCGCCAGCAGCTTGACGGGGAGCACTGAAGCTTTCTTT,CASSLTGSTEAFF
TRBJ2-3,TRBV9,once,.,TGTGCCAGCAGCCCAGTTGGGAGAACAGATACGCAGTATTTT,CASSPVGRTDTQYF
TRBJ1-5,TRBV10-3,.,.,TGTGCCATCAGTGAGTCGTACTATCAGCCCCAGCATTTT,CAISESYYQPQHF
TRBJ2-5,TRBV5-1,.,TRBD2,TGCGCCAGCAGCTTTCATGACTGGGGGGGTCAAGAGACCCAGTACTTC,CASSFHDWGGQETQYF
TRBJ2-7,TRBV13,.,.,TGTGCCAGCAGTGTGAGTGGGACACCTTACGAGCAGTACTTC,CASSVSGTPYEQYF
TRBJ1-1,TRBV13,.,.,TGTGCCAGCAGCTTAGTTACGAGGGAAGCTTTCTTT,CASSLVTREAFF